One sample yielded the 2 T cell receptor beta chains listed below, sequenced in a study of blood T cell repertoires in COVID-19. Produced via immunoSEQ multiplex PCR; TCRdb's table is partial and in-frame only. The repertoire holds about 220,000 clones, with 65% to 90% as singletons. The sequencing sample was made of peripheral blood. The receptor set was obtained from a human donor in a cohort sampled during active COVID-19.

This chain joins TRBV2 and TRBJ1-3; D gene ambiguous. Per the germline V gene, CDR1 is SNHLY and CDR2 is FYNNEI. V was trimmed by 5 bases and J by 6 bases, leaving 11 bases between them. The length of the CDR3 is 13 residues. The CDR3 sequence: CASSQRRLNTIYF. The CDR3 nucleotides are TGTGCCAGCAGTCAGAGGAGATTAAACACCATATATTTT.

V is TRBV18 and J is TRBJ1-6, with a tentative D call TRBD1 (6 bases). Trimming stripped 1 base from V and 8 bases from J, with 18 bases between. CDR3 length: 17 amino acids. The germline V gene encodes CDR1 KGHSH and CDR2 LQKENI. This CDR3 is CASSPLRGSSRDSPLHF. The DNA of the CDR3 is TGTGCCAGCTCACCACTGAGGGGGAGCAGCCGAGATTCACCCCTCCACTTT.